The T cell receptor (beta chain) described here comes from a study of blood T cell repertoires in COVID-19. Germline assignment: CDR1 SEHNR and CDR2 FQNEAQ (reference sequence). The CDR3 length is 12 residues. Trimming left V 8 bases short and J 12 bases short, with 17 bases between. Clinical history reported by participants formed the basis on which cohorts were assigned. Cohort 3 recovered donors had two negative PCRs, clearance, or symptom resolution. As processed by the authors: Researchers report that nucleated cell counts were estimated from reference gene primer amplification. The repertoire was sequenced with immunoSEQ multiplex PCR; TCRdb's copy has only in-frame clones and lacks some. That table gives V, J and clone size, and the DNA gave D and trimming. The data contain some 150,000 clones, about 80% of them singletons.

This chain connects TRBV7-9 to TRBJ2-1, with D possibly matching TRBD2 (6 bases). Sequences were obtained from PBMCs or T cells enriched from blood (not recorded which). The TCR sequence derives from a woman in her forties or fifties who had recovered from COVID-19. CDR3 coding DNA: TGTGCCAGCCGCCGGAGGTTAGCGGCGCAGTTCTTC. Translated, it gives CASRRRLAAQFF.